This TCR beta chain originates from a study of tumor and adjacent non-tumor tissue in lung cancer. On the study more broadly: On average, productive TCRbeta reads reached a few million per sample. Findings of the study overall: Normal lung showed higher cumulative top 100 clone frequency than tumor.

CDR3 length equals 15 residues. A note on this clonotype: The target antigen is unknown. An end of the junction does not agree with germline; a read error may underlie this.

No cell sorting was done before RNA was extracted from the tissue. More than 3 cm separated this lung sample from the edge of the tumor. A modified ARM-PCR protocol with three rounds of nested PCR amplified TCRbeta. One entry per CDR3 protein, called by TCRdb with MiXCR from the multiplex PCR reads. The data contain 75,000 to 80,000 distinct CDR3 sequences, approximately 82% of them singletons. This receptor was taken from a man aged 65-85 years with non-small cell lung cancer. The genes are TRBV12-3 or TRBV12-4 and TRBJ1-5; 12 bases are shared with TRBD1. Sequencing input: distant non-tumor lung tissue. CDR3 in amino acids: CASCLGTGGNQPQHF. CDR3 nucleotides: TGTGCCAGCTGTTTAGGGACAGGGGGCAATCAACCACAGCATTTT.